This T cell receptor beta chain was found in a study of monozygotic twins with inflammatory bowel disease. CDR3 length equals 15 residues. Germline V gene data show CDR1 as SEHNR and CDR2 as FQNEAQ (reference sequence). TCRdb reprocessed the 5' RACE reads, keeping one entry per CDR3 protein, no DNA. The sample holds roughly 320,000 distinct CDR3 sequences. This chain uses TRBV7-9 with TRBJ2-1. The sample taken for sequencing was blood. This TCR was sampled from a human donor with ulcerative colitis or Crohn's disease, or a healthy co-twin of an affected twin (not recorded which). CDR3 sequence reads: CASSFPSRSYNEQFF.